Listed here is a single T cell receptor (beta chain). Its antigen is unidentified. The germline V and J ends were trimmed by 6 bases and 2 bases, with 11 bases remaining between them. Germline V gene data show CDR1 as DFQATT and CDR2 as SNEGSKA (reference sequence). The CDR3 spans 12 residues. UMIs and sample barcodes were carried by the TCR alpha and TCR beta cDNA libraries that 5'RACE produced using constant-segment primers. TCRdb ran MiXCR on the 5' RACE reads and lists one entry per CDR3 protein. The data contain about 110,000 distinct CDR3 sequences, about a sixth of them singletons. This sample stems from a study of T-cell memory formation after mild COVID-19. Study results and caveats: Memory sampled before infection contained some responding clones, suggesting cross-reactive memory joined.

V gene TRBV20-1 combines with J gene TRBJ2-7; unclear D gene. Sequencing used PBMCs or a T cell subset sorted from them (not recorded which). This sequence was found in an adult woman who had mild COVID-19 (a few samples of this study predate the infection). Cell type and time point are not known. CDR3 DNA: TGCAGTGCCCCCCCCAGAACCTACGAGCAGTACTTC. It translates to CSAPPRTYEQYF.